These 22 T cell receptor beta chains were sequenced from one sample in a study of a mutant IDH1 vaccine in newly diagnosed glioma. Time point indicated: week 11, during vaccination. Vaccinated patients received 300 ug of mutant IDH1 20-mer peptide per dose, with topical imiquimod. Sequencing used immunoSEQ multiplex PCR; TCRdb keeps in-frame clones, though not all of them. This table holds some 25,000 clones, around 77% found once. The antigens for these receptors are not known. Source: PBMCs, taken from a glioma patient whose treatment included an IDH1 peptide vaccine. These receptors came from a woman in her late teens or twenties with glioma.

This chain joins TRBV5-6 and TRBJ2-1; 14 positions match TRBD2. V was clipped by 4 bases and J by 9 bases; unmatched bases: 9. CDR1 is SGHDT and CDR2 is YYEEEE in the germline V gene. CDR3 length: 16 residues. In DNA, the CDR3 is TGTGCCAGCAGCATGCCGACTAGCGGGGGGGTGGGTGAGCAGTTCTTC. Protein: CASSMPTSGGVGEQFF. Full variable domain (remainder filled in from reference TRBV5-6 and TRBJ2-1): DAGVTQSPTHLIKTRGQQVTLRCSPKSGHDTVSWYQQALGQGPQFIFQYYEEEERQRGNFPDRFSGHQFPNYSSELNVNALLLGDSALYLCASSMPTSGGVGEQFFGPGTRLTVL.

The V call is TRBV4-1, the J call TRBJ2-3, with D unclear. The CDR3 extends over 14 amino acids. Germline-derived CDR1 and CDR2 are MGHRA and YSYEKL. Trimming pared 3 bases from V and 0 bases from J, leaving 7 bases between. Here the CDR3 DNA reads TGCGCCAGCAGCCAGAGCAGAAGCACAGATACGCAGTATTTT. Encoded protein: CASSQSRSTDTQYF.

This rearrangement joins TRBV19 to TRBJ2-7; D possibly corresponds to TRBD1 (6 bases). The CDR3 has 13 residues. The V and J ends lost 5 bases and 7 bases respectively, with 15 bases between them. CDR1 LNHDA and CDR2 SQIVND come from the germline V gene (reference sequence). The CDR3 reads CASSPIITGEQYF. The CDR3 nucleotides read TGTGCCAGTAGTCCAATAATTACAGGGGAGCAGTACTTC.

This chain links TRBV4-1 with TRBJ2-2; D gene ambiguous. CDR3 length equals 18 residues. V gave up 0 bases and J gave up 4 bases, with 18 bases separating them. Per the germline V gene, CDR1 is MGHRA and CDR2 is YSYEKL. This CDR3 is CASSQDGALIGLTGELFF. In DNA, the CDR3 is TGCGCCAGCAGCCAAGATGGTGCTTTAATTGGTCTCACCGGGGAGCTGTTTTTT.

The V and J genes are TRBV6-5 and TRBJ1-2; TRBD1 matches at 8 bases. CDR1 and CDR2 from the germline V gene are MNHEY and SVGAGI. V shed 5 bases, J shed 7 bases, and the junction held 6 bases outside the gene matches. The CDR3 is 13 residues long. The CDR3 here is CASSTGTGGGYTF. CDR3 nucleotide sequence: TGTGCCAGCAGTACCGGGACAGGAGGTGGCTACACCTTC.

To note about this clone: In the same sample, other DNA sequences code for this CDR3. The chain is built from TRBV7-2 and TRBJ2-1; TRBD2 matches 9 bases. Germline V gene lookup returns CDR1 SGHTA and CDR2 FQGNSA. Germline trimming cut 1 base from V and 3 bases from J; bases unmatched to any gene: 4. This CDR3 region has 16 residues. The CDR3 here is CASSLVLAGRYNEQFF. The CDR3 DNA reads as TGTGCCAGCAGCTTAGTTCTAGCGGGACGCTACAATGAGCAGTTCTTC.

This chain uses TRBV30 with TRBJ2-5; D not certain. In germline, CDR1 is GTSNPN, CDR2 SVGIG (reference sequence). CDR3 size: 13 residues. Trimming removed 0 bases from V and 2 bases from J, with 7 bases in between. Here the CDR3 DNA reads TGTGCCTGGAGTGTAACCAGACAAGAGACCCAGTACTTC. Translation: CAWSVTRQETQYF.

The chain uses TRBV4-2 and TRBJ2-7, with D hard to call. This CDR3 comprises 15 residues. From germline, CDR1 is LGHNA and CDR2 YNFKEQ. Trimming stripped 0 bases from V and 0 bases from J, with 9 bases between. CDR3 DNA: TGTGCCAGCAGCCAAGATGGGTCGACCTCCTACGAGCAGTACTTC. This translates into CASSQDGSTSYEQYF.

The J gene is TRBJ1-2, the V gene TRBV2; D gene ambiguous. CDR1 and CDR2 (germline): SNHLY, FYNNEI. This CDR3 region has 14 residues. The germline V and J ends were trimmed by 1 base and 5 bases, with 11 bases remaining between them. The CDR3 DNA follows: TGTGCCAGCAGTGAAGGGGCAATGCGGTATGGCTACACCTTC. Its translation is CASSEGAMRYGYTF.

The chain links TRBV7-2 to TRBJ2-7; D call uncertain. The CDR3 is made up of 13 amino acids. Trimming stripped 3 bases from V and 5 bases from J, with 11 bases between. The germline CDR1 and CDR2 sequences are SGHTA and FQGNSA. CDR3 DNA: TGTGCCAGCAGCTTGTATAACTATGACGAGCAGTACTTC. Protein: CASSLYNYDEQYF.

The chain couples TRBV6-5 to TRBJ1-5, with no clear D. The CDR3 totals 13 residues. Germline CDR1 and CDR2: MNHEY and SVGAGI. The ends were cut back, 2 bases at V and 9 bases at J, with 11 bases in the middle. CDR3 sequence reads: CASSYGAFGPQHF. The CDR3 region has the DNA TGTGCCAGCAGTTACGGAGCCTTTGGGCCCCAGCATTTT.

The chain couples TRBV2 to TRBJ2-1, with D perhaps TRBD2 (5 bases). CDR3 length equals 15 residues. V was cut by 5 bases and J by 3 bases, with 14 bases left in between. The V gene's germline CDR1 is SNHLY and CDR2 FYNNEI. CDR3 protein: CASSQDSSNYNEQFF. The CDR3 region has the DNA TGTGCCAGCAGTCAGGACTCCTCTAACTACAATGAGCAGTTCTTC.

The chain recombines TRBV6-5 with TRBJ2-3; TRBD2 aligns across 7 bases. V was pared by 6 bases and J by 1 base, with 7 bases of the junction left unmatched. The CDR3 spans 15 residues. Germline V CDR1 and CDR2: MNHEY, SVGAGI. The CDR3 nucleotides read TGTGCCAGCAGGCTGACTAGCCAGGGCACAGATACGCAGTATTTT. Encoded protein: CASRLTSQGTDTQYF.

The chain employs TRBV19 and TRBJ2-4, with D uncertain. The CDR3 is made up of 13 amino acids. V was shortened by 10 bases and J by 8 bases, with 18 bases between the two germline ends. Germline V CDR1 and CDR2: LNHDA, SQIVND (reference sequence). CDR3 sequence: CATQRAPTDIQYF. DNA of the CDR3: TGTGCCACCCAACGGGCGCCGACGGACATTCAGTACTTC.

In its sample, this clone was seen a few times. The V gene is TRBV28, the J gene TRBJ1-2; 7 positions match TRBD1. The V gene's germline CDR1 is MDHEN and CDR2 SYDVKM. The CDR3 consists of 18 residues. Trimming took 6 bases from V and 2 from J; bases not matched to a gene: 18. This chain's CDR3 is CASSPILADRAVNYGYTF. CDR3 DNA: TGTGCCAGCAGCCCCATATTGGCCGACAGGGCCGTGAACTATGGCTACACCTTC.

This chain connects TRBV13 to TRBJ2-7; 7 bases match TRBD1. With V trimmed by 5 bases and J by 4 bases, 5 bases remained unmatched. CDR1 is PRHDT, CDR2 FYEKMQ, per germline (reference sequence). This CDR3 comprises 13 residues. CDR3 in amino acids: CASSGQQGYEQYF. The CDR3 nucleotides are TGTGCCAGCAGCGGACAACAGGGGTACGAGCAGTACTTC.

The V and J genes are TRBV29-1 and TRBJ1-1; possibly TRBD1 for D (5 bases). The V gene lost 7 bases and the J gene lost 1 base, with 10 bases spanning the gap. This CDR3 is built from 12 residues. Looked up from germline, CDR1 is SQVTM and CDR2 is ANQGSEA. For the CDR3, the DNA is TGCAGCGCGAGGGACCCGAACACTGAAGCTTTCTTT. Protein product: CSARDPNTEAFF.

The chain couples TRBV4-1 to TRBJ1-1; D perhaps matches TRBD1 (5 bases). With 0 bases removed from V and 1 base from J, the gap between germline ends came to 6 bases. This CDR3 is built from 14 residues. CDR1 and CDR2 (germline): MGHRA, YSYEKL. The CDR3 sequence is CASSQEQENTEAFF. In DNA form, the CDR3 reads TGCGCCAGCAGCCAAGAACAGGAGAACACTGAAGCTTTCTTT.

The chain carries TRBV9 and TRBJ1-4; 7 bases agree with TRBD1. The CDR3 contains 14 residues. Germline CDR1 reads SGDLS; CDR2 reads YYNGEE. Trimming took 5 bases from V and 8 from J; bases not matched to a gene: 9. Here the CDR3 reads CASSDTGAGEKLFF. For the CDR3, the DNA is TGTGCCAGCAGTGATACAGGGGCGGGGGAAAAACTGTTTTTT.

The rearrangement uses TRBV6-5 and TRBJ2-7; TRBD2 is a possible D gene (6 bases). Germline values: CDR1 MNHEY, CDR2 SVGAGI. The CDR3 consists of 15 residues. V was cut by 5 bases and J by 7 bases, with 21 bases left in between. The CDR3 reads CASSGGGSQEGEQYF. The DNA of the CDR3 is TGTGCCAGCAGTGGAGGCGGATCCCAGGAGGGTGAGCAGTACTTC.

The chain links TRBV6-5 to TRBJ2-5, with TRBD2 matching 7 bases. Germline loops: CDR1 MNHEY, CDR2 SVGAGI. CDR3 length equals 14 residues. The junction had 3 bases not matched to a gene; V was cut back by 4 bases and J by 1 base. The CDR3 nucleotides read TGTGCCAGCAGTTCACCGGGAGGCCAAGAGACCCAGTACTTC. Residues: CASSSPGGQETQYF.

This chain joins TRBV15 and TRBJ2-2; no clear D gene. The CDR3 is made up of 14 amino acids. Trimming removed 3 bases from V and 8 bases from J, with 13 bases in between. Germline V gene data show CDR1 as LNHNV and CDR2 as YYDKDF (reference sequence). CDR3 sequence reads: CATSSGLLIGELFF. DNA for the CDR3: TGTGCCACCAGCAGCGGCCTCCTCATAGGGGAGCTGTTTTTT. Combining the CDR3 with reference TRBV15 and TRBJ2-2 gives the whole variable domain DAMVIQNPRYQVTQFGKPVTLSCSQTLNHNVMYWYQQKSSQAPKLLFHYYDKDFNNEADTPDNFQSRRPNTSFCFLDIRSPGLGDTAMYLCATSSGLLIGELFFGEGSRLTVL.